This T cell receptor (beta chain) was captured by sequencing in a study of cytomegalovirus exposure and HLA in healthy donors. Of note for this clone: Its antigen is as yet unknown.

The CDR3 length is 15 residues. Trimming at V came to 5 bases and at J to 5 bases, leaving 8 bases not matched to a gene. Germline CDR1 reads LNHDA; CDR2 reads SQIVND (reference sequence). Points from the study as a whole: DRB1 had the most TCR associations and HLA-C the fewest, a later analysis found, with rates varying by HLA locus. An apparent linkage of common viral pathogens to several of the most significant clusters emerged in a later analysis.

PCR employed 60 Vbeta and 13 Jbeta primers. Data came from immunoSEQ multiplex PCR; TCRdb stores just in-frame clones and leaves some out. The repertoire holds about 120,000 clones, with around 75% as singletons. This sequence was found in a woman aged 35 to 49 in good health and CMV-seropositive. V is TRBV19 and J is TRBJ1-4; 7 nucleotides line up with TRBD1. The sample consisted of PBMCs. The CDR3 spells CASSHQRGLNEKLFF. The DNA of the CDR3 is TGTGCCAGTAGTCACCAAAGGGGGCTCAATGAAAAACTGTTTTTT.